These 4 T cell receptor beta chains share one sample of origin, sequenced in a study of control samples from healthy donors and cancer patients. Profiled with immunoSEQ multiplex PCR; TCRdb holds only in-frame clones, not every one. This table holds 65,000 to 95,000 clones, 70% to 90% found once. The specimen sequenced was blood. The receptors here all came from a man aged 45-60 years in good health.

The chain combines TRBV2 with TRBJ1-2, with D perhaps TRBD1 (5 bases). Trimming stripped 6 bases from V and 6 bases from J, with 11 bases between. Germline CDR1 reads SNHLY; CDR2 reads FYNNEI. The CDR3 is made up of 12 amino acids. The CDR3 is CASRVGGDGYTF. In DNA, the CDR3 is TGTGCCAGCAGAGTGGGGGGAGATGGCTACACCTTC.

The chain has TRBV9 and TRBJ2-7; D unresolved. The CDR3 extends over 13 amino acids. Trimming stripped 0 bases from V and 6 bases from J, with 10 bases between. CDR1 is SGDLS and CDR2 is YYNGEE in the germline V gene. The CDR3 bases are TGTGCCAGCAGCGTAGGACGGAGTGGCGAGCAGTACTTC. This gives the protein CASSVGRSGEQYF.

This clone was detected a few times. The chain combines TRBV19 with TRBJ1-5, with 7 positions matching TRBD1. J was trimmed by 7 bases and V by 6 bases; bases with no gene match: 6. This CDR3 has 13 residues. Per germline, CDR1 LNHDA and CDR2 SQIVND (reference sequence). The CDR3: CASSRDREQPQHF. CDR3 coding DNA: TGTGCCAGTAGCCGCGACAGGGAACAGCCCCAGCATTTT.

The rearrangement joins TRBV19 to TRBJ1-5; TRBD1 matches at 7 bases. Germline V gene lookup returns CDR1 LNHDA and CDR2 SQIVND (reference sequence). After removal of 6 bases from V and 4 bases from J, the junction contained 9 bases not matched to a gene. The CDR3 sequence is 15 residues long. CDR3 bases: TGTGCCAGTAGCTCAATTTCACAGGGGAATCAGCCCCAGCATTTT. It translates to CASSSISQGNQPQHF. The entire variable domain, with the rest obtained from reference TRBV19 and TRBJ1-5, is as follows: DGGITQSPKYLFRKEGQNVTLSCEQNLNHDAMYWYRQDPGQGLRLIYYSQIVNDFQKGDIAEGYSVSREKKESFPLTVTSAQKNPTAFYLCASSSISQGNQPQHFGDGTRLSIL.